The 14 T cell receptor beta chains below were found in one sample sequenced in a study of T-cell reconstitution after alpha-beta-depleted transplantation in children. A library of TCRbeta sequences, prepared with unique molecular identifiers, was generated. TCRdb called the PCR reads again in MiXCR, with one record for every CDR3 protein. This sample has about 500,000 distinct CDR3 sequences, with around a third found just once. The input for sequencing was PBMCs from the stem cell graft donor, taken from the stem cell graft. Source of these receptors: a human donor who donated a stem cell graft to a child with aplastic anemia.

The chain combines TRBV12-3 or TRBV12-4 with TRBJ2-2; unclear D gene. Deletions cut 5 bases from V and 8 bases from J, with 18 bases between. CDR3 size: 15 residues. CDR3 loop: CASSQHFPRLGELFF. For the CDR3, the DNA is TGTGCCAGCAGTCAGCACTTCCCCAGATTGGGGGAGCTGTTTTTT.

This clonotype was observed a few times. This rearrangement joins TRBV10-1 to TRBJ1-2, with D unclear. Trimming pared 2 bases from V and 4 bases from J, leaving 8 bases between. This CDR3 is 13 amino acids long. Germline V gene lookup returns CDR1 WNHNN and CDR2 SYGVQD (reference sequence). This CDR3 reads CASSEGGSYGYTF. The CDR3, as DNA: TGCGCCAGCAGTGAGGGCGGGAGCTATGGCTACACCTTC.

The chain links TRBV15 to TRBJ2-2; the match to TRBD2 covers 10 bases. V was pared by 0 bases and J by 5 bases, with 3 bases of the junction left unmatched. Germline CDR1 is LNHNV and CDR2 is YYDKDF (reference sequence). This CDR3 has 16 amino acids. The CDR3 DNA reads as TGTGCCACCAGCAGAGATCTGACTAGCGGGACCGGGGAGCTGTTTTTT. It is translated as CATSRDLTSGTGELFF.

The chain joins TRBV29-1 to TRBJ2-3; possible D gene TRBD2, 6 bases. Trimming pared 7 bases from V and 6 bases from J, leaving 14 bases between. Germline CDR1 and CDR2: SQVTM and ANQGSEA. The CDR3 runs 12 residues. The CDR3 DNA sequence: TGCAGCGCCCCCCGGACTATGGATACGCAGTATTTT. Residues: CSAPRTMDTQYF.

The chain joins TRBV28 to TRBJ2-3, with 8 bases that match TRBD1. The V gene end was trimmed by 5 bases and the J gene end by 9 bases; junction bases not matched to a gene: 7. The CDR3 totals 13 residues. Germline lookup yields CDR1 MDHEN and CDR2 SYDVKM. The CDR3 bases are TGTGCCAGCAGTCCCCCGGACAGGGACACGCAGTATTTT. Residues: CASSPPDRDTQYF.

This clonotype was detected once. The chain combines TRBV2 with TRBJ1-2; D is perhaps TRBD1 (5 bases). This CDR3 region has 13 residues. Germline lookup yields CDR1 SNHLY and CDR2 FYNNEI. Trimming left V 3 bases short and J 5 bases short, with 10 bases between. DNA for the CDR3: TGTGCCAGCAGTGACAGGGCGGAGTATGGCTACACCTTC. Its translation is CASSDRAEYGYTF.

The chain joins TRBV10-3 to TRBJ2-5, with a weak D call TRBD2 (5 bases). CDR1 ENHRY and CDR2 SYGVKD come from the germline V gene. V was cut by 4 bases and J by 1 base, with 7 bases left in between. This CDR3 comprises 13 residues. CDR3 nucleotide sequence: TGTGCCATCAGTGGAGGGCTCCAAGAGACCCAGTACTTC. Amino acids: CAISGGLQETQYF.

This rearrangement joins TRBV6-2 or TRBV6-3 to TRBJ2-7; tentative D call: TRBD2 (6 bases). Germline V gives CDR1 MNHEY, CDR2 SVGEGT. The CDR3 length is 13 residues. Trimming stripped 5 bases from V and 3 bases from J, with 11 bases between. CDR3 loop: CASSREAVYEQYV. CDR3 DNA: TGTGCCAGCAGTAGGGAGGCCGTCTACGAGCAGTACGTC.

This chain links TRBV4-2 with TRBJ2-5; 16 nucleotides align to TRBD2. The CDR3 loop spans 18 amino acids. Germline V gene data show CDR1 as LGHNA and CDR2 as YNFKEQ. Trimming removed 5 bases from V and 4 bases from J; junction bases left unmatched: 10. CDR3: CASSKKGTSGRASETQYF. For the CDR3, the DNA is TGTGCCAGCAGCAAGAAAGGGACTAGCGGGAGGGCCTCAGAGACCCAGTACTTC.

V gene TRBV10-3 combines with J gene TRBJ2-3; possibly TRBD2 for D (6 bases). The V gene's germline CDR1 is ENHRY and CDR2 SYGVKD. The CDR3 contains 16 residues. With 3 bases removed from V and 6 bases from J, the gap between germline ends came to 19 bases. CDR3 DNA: TGTGCCATCAGTGAAGGAGCGGGCCTCGGAGGGGATACGCAGTATTTT. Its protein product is CAISEGAGLGGDTQYF.

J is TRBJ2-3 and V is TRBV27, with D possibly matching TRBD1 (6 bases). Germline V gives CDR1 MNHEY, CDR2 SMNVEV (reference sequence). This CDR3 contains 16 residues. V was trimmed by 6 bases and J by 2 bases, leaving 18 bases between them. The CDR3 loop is CASSFFLGHLTDTQYF. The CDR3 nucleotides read TGTGCCAGCAGCTTTTTTTTGGGACACCTCACAGATACGCAGTATTTT.

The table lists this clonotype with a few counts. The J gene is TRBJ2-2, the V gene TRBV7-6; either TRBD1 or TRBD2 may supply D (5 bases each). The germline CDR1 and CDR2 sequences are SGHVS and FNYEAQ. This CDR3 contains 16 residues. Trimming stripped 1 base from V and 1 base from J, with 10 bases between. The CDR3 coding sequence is TGTGCCAGCAGCTTAGGGGGCGGGCAGAACACCGGGGAGCTGTTTTTT. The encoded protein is CASSLGGGQNTGELFF.

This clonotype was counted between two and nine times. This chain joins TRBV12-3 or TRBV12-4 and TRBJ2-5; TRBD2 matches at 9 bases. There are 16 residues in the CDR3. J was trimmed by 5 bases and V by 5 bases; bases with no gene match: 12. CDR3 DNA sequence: TGTGCCAGCAGTGCCTGGGCGGGAGGGCCACAGGAGACCCAGTACTTC. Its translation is CASSAWAGGPQETQYF.

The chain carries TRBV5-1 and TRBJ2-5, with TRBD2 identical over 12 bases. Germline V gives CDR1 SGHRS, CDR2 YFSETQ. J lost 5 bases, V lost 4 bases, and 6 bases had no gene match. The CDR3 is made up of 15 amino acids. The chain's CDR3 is CASSTTSGSEETQYF. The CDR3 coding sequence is TGCGCCAGCAGCACGACTAGCGGGAGCGAGGAGACCCAGTACTTC.